The clone carrying this T cell receptor (beta chain) has just one count. The germline V gene has CDR1 SGDLS and CDR2 YYNGEE. This CDR3 is built from 13 residues. The V end was cut by 4 bases, the J end by 4 bases, with 11 bases between. The data were obtained in a study of radiotherapy plus CTLA-4 blockade in lung cancer. Here immunoSEQ multiplex PCR was the method, and the copy in TCRdb shows in-frame clones only, minus some. Found here are under 65,000 clones, approximately 80% of them singletons; the top ten hold about 2.4%. The input for sequencing was peripheral blood, taken from a patient treated with radiotherapy plus ipilimumab. The origin of this receptor is a human donor with non-small cell lung cancer whose response to radiotherapy plus ipilimumab could not be evaluated. J is TRBJ2-5 and V is TRBV9; possible D gene TRBD1, 6 bases. The CDR3 spells CASSLMGAETQYF. In DNA, the CDR3 is TGTGCCAGCAGCCTCATGGGGGCAGAGACCCAGTACTTC.